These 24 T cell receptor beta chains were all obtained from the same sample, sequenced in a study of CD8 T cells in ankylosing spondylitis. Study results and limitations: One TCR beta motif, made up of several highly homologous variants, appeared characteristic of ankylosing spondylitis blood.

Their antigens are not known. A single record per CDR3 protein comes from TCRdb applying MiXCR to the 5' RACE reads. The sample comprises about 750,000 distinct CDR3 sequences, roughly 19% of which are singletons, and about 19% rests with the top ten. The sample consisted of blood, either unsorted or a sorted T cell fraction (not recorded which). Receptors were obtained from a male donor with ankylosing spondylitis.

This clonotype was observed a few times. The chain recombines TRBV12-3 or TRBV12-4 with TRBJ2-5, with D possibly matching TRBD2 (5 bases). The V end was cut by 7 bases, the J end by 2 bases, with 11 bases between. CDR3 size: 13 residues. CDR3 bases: TGTGCCAGCATGCTCCGGGATCAAGAGACCCAGTACTTC. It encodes CASMLRDQETQYF.

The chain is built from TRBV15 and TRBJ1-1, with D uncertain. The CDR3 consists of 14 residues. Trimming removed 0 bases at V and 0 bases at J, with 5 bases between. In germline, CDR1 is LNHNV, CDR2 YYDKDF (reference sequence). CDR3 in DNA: TGTGCCACCAGCAGAGATCCGGTGAACACTGAAGCTTTCTTT. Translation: CATSRDPVNTEAFF.

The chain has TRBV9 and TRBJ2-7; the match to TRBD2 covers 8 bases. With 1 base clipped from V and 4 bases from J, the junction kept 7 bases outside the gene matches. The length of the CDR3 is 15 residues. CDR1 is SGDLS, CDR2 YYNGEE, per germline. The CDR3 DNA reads TGTGCCAGCAGCGTAACAGCGGGAGACTTTTACGAGCAGTACTTC. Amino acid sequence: CASSVTAGDFYEQYF. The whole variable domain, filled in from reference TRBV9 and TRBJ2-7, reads DSGVTQTPKHLITATGQRVTLRCSPRSGDLSVYWYQQSLDQGLQFLIQYYNGEERAKGNILERFSAQQFPDLHSELNLSSLELGDSALYFCASSVTAGDFYEQYFGPGTRLTVT.

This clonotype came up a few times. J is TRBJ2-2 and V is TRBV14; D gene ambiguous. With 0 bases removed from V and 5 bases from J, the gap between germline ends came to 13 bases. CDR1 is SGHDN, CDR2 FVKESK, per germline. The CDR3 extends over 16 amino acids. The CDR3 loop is CASSQDLEPETGELFF. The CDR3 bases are TGTGCCAGCAGCCAAGATTTGGAACCAGAAACCGGGGAGCTGTTTTTT.

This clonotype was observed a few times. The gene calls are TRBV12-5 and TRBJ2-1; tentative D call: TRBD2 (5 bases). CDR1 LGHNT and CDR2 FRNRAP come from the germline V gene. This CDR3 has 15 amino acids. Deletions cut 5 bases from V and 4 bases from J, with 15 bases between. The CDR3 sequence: CASGPTGGGYNEQFF. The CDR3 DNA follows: TGTGCTAGTGGTCCGACCGGAGGCGGTTACAATGAGCAGTTCTTC. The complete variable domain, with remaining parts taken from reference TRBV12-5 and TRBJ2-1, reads DARVTQTPRHKVTEMGQEVTMRCQPILGHNTVFWYRQTMMQGLELLAYFRNRAPLDDSGMPKDRFSAEMPDATLATLKIQPSEPRDSAVYFCASGPTGGGYNEQFFGPGTRLTVL.

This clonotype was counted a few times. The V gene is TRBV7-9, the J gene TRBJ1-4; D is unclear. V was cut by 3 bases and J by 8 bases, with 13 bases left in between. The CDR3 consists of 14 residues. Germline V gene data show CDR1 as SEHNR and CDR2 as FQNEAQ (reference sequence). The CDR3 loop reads CASSLSGPTEKLFF. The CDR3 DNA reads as TGTGCCAGCAGCTTGAGCGGGCCCACCGAAAAACTGTTTTTT. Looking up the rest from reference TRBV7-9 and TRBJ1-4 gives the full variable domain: DTGVSQNPRHKITKRGQNVTFRCDPISEHNRLYWYRQTLGQGPEFLTYFQNEAQLEKSRLLSDRFSAERPKGSFSTLEIQRTEQGDSAMYLCASSLSGPTEKLFFGSGTQLSVL.

This CDR3 reads CASSEPDPLYGYTF. In DNA, the CDR3 is TGTGCCAGCAGTGAACCCGACCCTCTCTATGGCTACACCTTC. The rearrangement uses TRBV2 and TRBJ1-2; D is ambiguous. Germline CDR1 is SNHLY and CDR2 is FYNNEI. V dropped 2 bases and J dropped 4 bases, with 11 bases sitting between them. The CDR3 totals 14 residues.

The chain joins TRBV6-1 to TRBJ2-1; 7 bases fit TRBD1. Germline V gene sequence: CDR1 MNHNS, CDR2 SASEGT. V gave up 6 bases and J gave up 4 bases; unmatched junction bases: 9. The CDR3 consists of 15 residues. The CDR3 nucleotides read TGTGCCAGCAGAGCAAACAGGGGTGGATACAATGAGCAGTTCTTC. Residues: CASRANRGGYNEQFF.

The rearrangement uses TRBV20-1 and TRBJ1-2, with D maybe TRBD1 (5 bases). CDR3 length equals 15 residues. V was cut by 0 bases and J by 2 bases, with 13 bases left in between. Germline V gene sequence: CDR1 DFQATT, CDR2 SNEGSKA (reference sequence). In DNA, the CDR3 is TGCAGTGCTAGAGATCGTGGGACCTCGAACTATGGCTACACCTTC. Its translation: CSARDRGTSNYGYTF.

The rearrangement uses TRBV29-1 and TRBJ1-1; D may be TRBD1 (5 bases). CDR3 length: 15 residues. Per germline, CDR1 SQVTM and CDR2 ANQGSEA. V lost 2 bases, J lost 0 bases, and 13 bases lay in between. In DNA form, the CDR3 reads TGCAGCGTTGAATCCGGGACGGGGATGAACACTGAAGCTTTCTTT. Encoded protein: CSVESGTGMNTEAFF. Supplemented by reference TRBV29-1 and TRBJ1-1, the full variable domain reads SAVISQKPSRDICQRGTSLTIQCQVDSQVTMMFWYRQQPGQSLTLIATANQGSEATYESGFVIDKFPISRPNLTFSTLTVSNMSPEDSSIYLCSVESGTGMNTEAFFGQGTRLTVV.

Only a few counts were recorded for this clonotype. CDR3 sequence (DNA): TGTGCCAGCTCACCGGTAGCAGTAGGAGAGACCCAGTACTTC. It encodes CASSPVAVGETQYF. The V and J genes are TRBV18 and TRBJ2-5, with unresolved D. Germline CDR1 and CDR2: KGHSH and LQKENI. Trimming pared 3 bases from V and 4 bases from J, leaving 12 bases between. This CDR3 is 14 amino acids long.

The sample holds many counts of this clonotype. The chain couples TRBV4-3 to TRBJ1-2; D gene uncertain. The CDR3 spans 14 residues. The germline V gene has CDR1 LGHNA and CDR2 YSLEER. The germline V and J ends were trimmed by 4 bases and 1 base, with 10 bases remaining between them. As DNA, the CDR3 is TGCGCCAGCAGCCCTAGGAGTTTTAACTATGGCTACACCTTC. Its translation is CASSPRSFNYGYTF.

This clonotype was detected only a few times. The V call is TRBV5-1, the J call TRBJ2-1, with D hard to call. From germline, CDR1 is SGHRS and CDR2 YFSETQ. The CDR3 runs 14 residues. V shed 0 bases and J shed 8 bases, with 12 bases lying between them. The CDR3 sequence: CASSLDQESDEQFF. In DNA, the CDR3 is TGCGCCAGCAGCTTGGATCAGGAATCGGATGAGCAGTTCTTC.

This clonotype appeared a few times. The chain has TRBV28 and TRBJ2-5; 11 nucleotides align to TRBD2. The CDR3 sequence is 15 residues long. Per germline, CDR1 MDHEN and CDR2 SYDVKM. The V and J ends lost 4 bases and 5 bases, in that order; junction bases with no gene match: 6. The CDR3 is CASSWPTSGTETQYF. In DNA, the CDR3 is TGTGCCAGCAGTTGGCCGACTAGCGGGACGGAGACCCAGTACTTC.

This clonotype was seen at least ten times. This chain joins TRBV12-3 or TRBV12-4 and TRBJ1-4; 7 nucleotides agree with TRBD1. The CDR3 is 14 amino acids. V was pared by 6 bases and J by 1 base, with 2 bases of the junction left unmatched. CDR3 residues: CASRRDRTNEKLFF. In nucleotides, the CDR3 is TGTGCCAGCAGGAGGGACAGAACTAATGAAAAACTGTTTTTT.

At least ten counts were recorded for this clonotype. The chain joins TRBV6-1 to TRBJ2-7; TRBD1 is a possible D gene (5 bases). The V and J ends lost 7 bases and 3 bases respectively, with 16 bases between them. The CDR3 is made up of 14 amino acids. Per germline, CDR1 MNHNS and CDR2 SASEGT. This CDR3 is CASNSLREDYEQYF. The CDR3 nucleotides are TGTGCCAGCAATAGTCTCAGGGAAGACTACGAGCAGTACTTC.

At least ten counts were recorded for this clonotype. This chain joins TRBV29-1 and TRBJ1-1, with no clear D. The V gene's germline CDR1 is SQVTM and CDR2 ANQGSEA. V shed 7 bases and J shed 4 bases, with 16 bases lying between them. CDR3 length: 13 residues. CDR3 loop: CSATKGGGTEAFF. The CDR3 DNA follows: TGCAGCGCCACTAAGGGTGGAGGCACTGAAGCTTTCTTT.

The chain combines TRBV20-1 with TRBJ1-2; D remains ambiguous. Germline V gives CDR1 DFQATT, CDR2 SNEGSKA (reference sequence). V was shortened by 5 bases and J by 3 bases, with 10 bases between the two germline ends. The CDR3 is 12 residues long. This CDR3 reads CSASDGHYGYTF. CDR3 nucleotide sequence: TGCAGTGCTTCCGACGGGCACTATGGCTACACCTTC.

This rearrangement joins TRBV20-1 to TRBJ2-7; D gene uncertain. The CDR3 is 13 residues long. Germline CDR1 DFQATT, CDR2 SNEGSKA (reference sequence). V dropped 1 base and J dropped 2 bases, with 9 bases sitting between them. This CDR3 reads CSARASHPYEQYF. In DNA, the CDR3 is TGCAGTGCTAGAGCCTCGCACCCCTACGAGCAGTACTTC.

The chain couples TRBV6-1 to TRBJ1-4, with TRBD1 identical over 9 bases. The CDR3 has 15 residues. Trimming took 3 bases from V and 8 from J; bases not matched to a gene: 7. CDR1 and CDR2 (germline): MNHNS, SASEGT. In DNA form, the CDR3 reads TGTGCCAGCAGTGATGGACAGGGGATGGGAGAAAAACTGTTTTTT. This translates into CASSDGQGMGEKLFF.

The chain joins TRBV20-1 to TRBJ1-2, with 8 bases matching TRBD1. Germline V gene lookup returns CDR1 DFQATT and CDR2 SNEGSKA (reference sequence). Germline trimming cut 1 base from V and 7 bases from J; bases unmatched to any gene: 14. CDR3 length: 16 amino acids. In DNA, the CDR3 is TGCAGTGCTAGAGCCTTGGACAGGGTGACCGGGGGTGGCTACACCTTC. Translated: CSARALDRVTGGGYTF.

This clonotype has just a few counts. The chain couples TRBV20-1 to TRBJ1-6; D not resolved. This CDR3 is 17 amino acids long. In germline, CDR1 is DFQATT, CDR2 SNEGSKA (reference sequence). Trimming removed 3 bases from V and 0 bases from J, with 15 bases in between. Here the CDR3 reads CSASPHGSSSYNSPLHF. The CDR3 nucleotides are TGCAGTGCTAGCCCCCATGGGAGTAGCTCCTATAATTCACCCCTCCACTTT.

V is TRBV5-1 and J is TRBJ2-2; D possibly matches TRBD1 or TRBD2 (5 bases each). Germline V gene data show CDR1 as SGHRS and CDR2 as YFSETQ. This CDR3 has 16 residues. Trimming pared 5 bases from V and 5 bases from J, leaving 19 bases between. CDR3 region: CASRPTGADPTGELFF. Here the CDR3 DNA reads TGCGCCAGCAGACCGACCGGGGCGGACCCGACCGGGGAGCTGTTTTTT.

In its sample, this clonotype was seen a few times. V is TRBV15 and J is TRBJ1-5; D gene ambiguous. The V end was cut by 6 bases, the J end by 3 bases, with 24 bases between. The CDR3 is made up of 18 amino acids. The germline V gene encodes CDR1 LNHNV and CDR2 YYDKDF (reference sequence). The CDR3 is CATSASGTATAYNQPQHF. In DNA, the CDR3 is TGTGCCACCAGTGCTTCTGGTACAGCCACCGCTTACAATCAGCCCCAGCATTTT.